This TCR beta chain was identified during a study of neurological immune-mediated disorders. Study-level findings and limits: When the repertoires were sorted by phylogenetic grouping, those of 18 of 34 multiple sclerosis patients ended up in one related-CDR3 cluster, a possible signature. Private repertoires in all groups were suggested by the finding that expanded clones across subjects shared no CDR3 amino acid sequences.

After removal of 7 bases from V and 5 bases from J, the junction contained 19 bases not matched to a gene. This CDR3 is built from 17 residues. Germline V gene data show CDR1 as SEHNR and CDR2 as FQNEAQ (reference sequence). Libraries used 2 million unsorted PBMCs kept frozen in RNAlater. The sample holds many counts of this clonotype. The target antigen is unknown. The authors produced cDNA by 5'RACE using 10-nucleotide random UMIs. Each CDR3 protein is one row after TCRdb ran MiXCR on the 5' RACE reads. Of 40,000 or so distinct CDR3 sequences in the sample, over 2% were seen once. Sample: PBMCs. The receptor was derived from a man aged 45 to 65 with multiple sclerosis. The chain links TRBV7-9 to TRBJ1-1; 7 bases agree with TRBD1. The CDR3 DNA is TGTGCCAGCACCGGACAGGCTAGGATCGCGGGTTATACTGAAGCTTTCTTT. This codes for CASTGQARIAGYTEAFF.